A single sample gave rise to the 31 T cell receptor beta chains below, sequenced in a study of CD8 T cells in Susac syndrome. The authors reverse transcribed about 0.5 to 1 ug RNA with random hexamers. TCRdb ran MiXCR on the immunoSEQ multiplex PCR reads and lists one entry per CDR3 protein. The sample includes some 190,000 distinct CDR3 sequences, 90% to 95% of them seen just once. The sample consisted of CD4+ T cells from PBMCs. Receptor source: a human donor in good health.

This chain links TRBV20-1 with TRBJ2-7; no definite D call. This CDR3 contains 12 residues. The V gene's germline CDR1 is DFQATT and CDR2 SNEGSKA (reference sequence). V shed 0 bases and J shed 2 bases, with 5 bases lying between them. CDR3 in DNA: TGCAGTGCTAGAGATGGCCCCTACGAGCAGTACGTC. Translating gives CSARDGPYEQYV.

The V and J genes are TRBV27 and TRBJ1-2; 8 nucleotides agree with TRBD1. The CDR3 extends over 16 amino acids. Germline lookup yields CDR1 MNHEY and CDR2 SMNVEV (reference sequence). V lost 3 bases, J lost 6 bases, and 12 bases stayed unmatched. CDR3 amino acids: CASSFLAGGGSDGYTF. DNA of the CDR3: TGTGCCAGCAGTTTCTTGGCAGGGGGCGGTTCGGATGGCTACACCTTC.

This clonotype appeared a single time. The chain uses TRBV12-3 or TRBV12-4 and TRBJ1-1; TRBD1 is a possible D gene (6 bases). With 5 bases removed from V and 1 base from J, the gap between germline ends came to 8 bases. The CDR3 extends over 13 amino acids. This CDR3 reads CASSNRENTEAFF. The CDR3 DNA reads as TGTGCCAGCAGTAACAGGGAGAACACTGAAGCTTTCTTT.

This sequence joins TRBV9 and TRBJ1-2; tentatively, D is TRBD1 (6 bases). The length of the CDR3 is 13 residues. CDR1 is SGDLS and CDR2 is YYNGEE in the germline V gene. The V gene lost 3 bases and the J gene lost 6 bases, with 12 bases spanning the gap. The CDR3 region is CASSGQQGDGYTF. CDR3 sequence (DNA): TGTGCCAGCAGCGGCCAACAGGGCGATGGCTACACCTTC.

This chain links TRBV12-3 or TRBV12-4 with TRBJ2-7; 8 nucleotides align to TRBD1. This CDR3 region has 14 residues. Trimming cost V 7 bases and J 3 bases; bases outside gene matches: 8. As DNA, the CDR3 is TGTGCCAGCACCCTGTCAGGGGGCCACTACGAGCAGTACTTC. It is translated as CASTLSGGHYEQYF.

The rearrangement links TRBV30 to TRBJ1-3; D gene uncertain. V was clipped by 5 bases and J by 3 bases, with 11 bases between them. Germline CDR1 GTSNPN, CDR2 SVGIG (reference sequence). CDR3 size: 13 residues. CDR3 sequence: CAWAGILGNTIYF. The CDR3 DNA reads TGTGCCTGGGCCGGGATACTTGGAAACACCATATATTTT.

The chain carries TRBV11-1 and TRBJ2-1, with TRBD1 identical over 7 bases. J was trimmed by 9 bases and V by 5 bases; bases with no gene match: 4. Per germline, CDR1 SGHAT and CDR2 FQDESV (reference sequence). The CDR3 covers 12 residues. The CDR3 bases are TGTGCCAGCAGCCCACGACAGGGTGAGCAGTTCTTC. Protein: CASSPRQGEQFF. The entire variable domain, with the rest obtained from reference TRBV11-1 and TRBJ2-1, is as follows: EAEVAQSPRYKITEKSQAVAFWCDPISGHATLYWYRQILGQGPELLVQFQDESVVDDSQLPKDRFSAERLKGVDSTLKIQPAELGDSAMYLCASSPRQGEQFFGPGTRLTVL.

This chain links TRBV3-1 with TRBJ2-7, with TRBD2 identical over 12 bases. V shed 2 bases and J 6 bases; nucleotides not matched to a gene: 5. Germline V CDR1 and CDR2: LGHDT, YNNKEL (reference sequence). CDR3 length equals 15 residues. The CDR3 is CASSQRLAGESEQYV. The CDR3 DNA follows: TGTGCCAGCAGCCAAAGACTAGCGGGAGAATCCGAGCAGTACGTC.

V gene TRBV20-1 combines with J gene TRBJ2-1, with TRBD2 identical over 10 bases. V was clipped by 2 bases and J by 6 bases; unmatched bases: 4. The CDR3 length is 14 residues. Germline-derived CDR1 and CDR2 are DFQATT and SNEGSKA (reference sequence). The CDR3 DNA follows: TGCAGTGCTAGAAAGTCTAGCGGGAGCAATGAGCAGTTCTTC. Translated, it gives CSARKSSGSNEQFF.

This sequence joins TRBV6-6 and TRBJ1-1; no definite D call. Trimming shortened V by 5 bases and J by 2 bases, and 9 bases separated the two germline ends. CDR1 and CDR2 from the germline V gene are MNHNY and SVGAGI (reference sequence). CDR3 length equals 13 residues. The CDR3 bases are TGTGCCAGCAGTGTAAGGGCCAACACTGAAGCTTTCTTT. As protein: CASSVRANTEAFF.

This sequence joins TRBV6-5 and TRBJ2-5; D is possibly TRBD1 (6 bases). V was trimmed by 4 bases and J by 2 bases, leaving 20 bases between them. Germline V CDR1 and CDR2: MNHEY, SVGAGI. The CDR3 consists of 17 residues. The CDR3 spells CASSLEFGGVGQETQYF. The DNA of the CDR3 is TGTGCCAGCAGTTTGGAATTTGGGGGCGTTGGGCAAGAGACCCAGTACTTC.

The rearrangement links TRBV7-9 to TRBJ2-3; a weak D match, TRBD1 (6 bases). V was clipped by 4 bases and J by 0 bases, with 14 bases between them. The CDR3 loop spans 16 amino acids. The germline gives CDR1 SEHNR, CDR2 FQNEAQ (reference sequence). The CDR3 sequence: CASSSLNQGSTDTQYF. The CDR3, as DNA: TGTGCCAGCAGCTCCCTAAACCAGGGGAGCACAGATACGCAGTATTTT.

The rearrangement links TRBV9 to TRBJ2-1, with TRBD1 matching over 8 bases. Trimming removed 0 bases from V and 2 bases from J; junction bases left unmatched: 13. The V gene's germline CDR1 is SGDLS and CDR2 YYNGEE. This CDR3 comprises 19 residues. The CDR3 loop reads CASSVGPGGELSPYNEQFF. In DNA, the CDR3 is TGTGCCAGCAGCGTAGGTCCAGGGGGCGAACTGAGCCCCTACAATGAGCAGTTCTTC.

This chain uses TRBV29-1 with TRBJ1-1; 8 bases are shared with TRBD1. The junction had 4 bases not matched to a gene; V was cut back by 7 bases and J by 0 bases. The CDR3 consists of 13 residues. Germline values: CDR1 SQVTM, CDR2 ANQGSEA. The CDR3 loop is CSATGGMNTEAFF. CDR3 DNA: TGCAGCGCCACAGGGGGAATGAACACTGAAGCTTTCTTT.

The chain carries TRBV9 and TRBJ1-3; D is unresolved. The V gene's germline CDR1 is SGDLS and CDR2 YYNGEE. The V and J ends lost 4 bases and 4 bases respectively, with 9 bases between them. There are 13 residues in the CDR3. The CDR3 loop reads CASSPHAGNTIYF. Written as DNA, the CDR3 is TGTGCCAGCAGCCCTCACGCGGGAAACACCATATATTTT.

This chain links TRBV6-5 with TRBJ2-7; 7 positions agree with TRBD2. The CDR3 runs 15 residues. Trimming took 0 bases from V and 0 from J; bases not matched to a gene: 2. Germline-derived CDR1 and CDR2 are MNHEY and SVGAGI. In DNA form, the CDR3 reads TGTGCCAGCAGTTACTCTCGCGGGAGCTCCTACGAGCAGTACGTC. Translated: CASSYSRGSSYEQYV.

This sequence joins TRBV20-1 and TRBJ2-4, with D unresolved. Germline CDR1 DFQATT, CDR2 SNEGSKA (reference sequence). Trimming stripped 6 bases from V and 1 base from J, with 16 bases between. This CDR3 contains 15 residues. DNA of the CDR3: TGCAGTGCCGTCCCCCCTCCCCACGCCAAAAACATTCAGTACTTC. It is translated as CSAVPPPHAKNIQYF.

This sequence joins TRBV10-3 and TRBJ1-2; 10 bases fit TRBD1. Germline-derived CDR1 and CDR2 are ENHRY and SYGVKD. V lost 1 base and J lost 0; bases outside the gene matches: 2. The CDR3 length is 16 residues. The CDR3 region is CAISEFGTGANYGYTF. CDR3 coding DNA: TGTGCCATCAGTGAGTTCGGGACAGGGGCTAACTATGGCTACACCTTC.

This chain joins TRBV20-1 and TRBJ2-7, with TRBD1 identical over 7 bases. The V gene end was trimmed by 3 bases and the J gene end by 3 bases; junction bases not matched to a gene: 8. The CDR3 sequence is 14 residues long. Looked up from germline, CDR1 is DFQATT and CDR2 is SNEGSKA (reference sequence). The CDR3 coding sequence is TGCAGTGCTAGTCAGGACAGGCTCGGCTACGAGCAGTACTTC. It encodes CSASQDRLGYEQYF.

This clonotype was detected once. The chain carries TRBV5-6 and TRBJ1-5; TRBD1 is a possible D gene (6 bases). The V end was cut by 1 base, the J end by 3 bases, with 11 bases between. This CDR3 comprises 15 residues. Looked up from germline, CDR1 is SGHDT and CDR2 is YYEEEE. The CDR3 protein is CASSLLQGDNQPQHF. The CDR3 DNA is TGTGCCAGCAGCTTGTTACAGGGAGACAATCAGCCCCAGCATTTT.

This chain links TRBV27 with TRBJ2-3; TRBD1 might be the D (5 bases). The germline V and J ends were trimmed by 5 bases and 4 bases, with 13 bases remaining between them. Germline assignment: CDR1 MNHEY and CDR2 SMNVEV (reference sequence). This CDR3 has 14 amino acids. Here the CDR3 DNA reads TGTGCCAGCAGTCTCCACAGGAACTCAGATACGCAGTATTTT. Protein product: CASSLHRNSDTQYF.

This clonotype was seen just once. The gene calls are TRBV27 and TRBJ2-7, with D possibly TRBD2 on 5 matching bases. This CDR3 has 13 residues. Germline lookup yields CDR1 MNHEY and CDR2 SMNVEV (reference sequence). Trimming took 5 bases from V and 6 from J, leaving 14 bases between them. CDR3 protein: CASSQRERGEQYF. The CDR3 DNA sequence: TGTGCCAGCAGTCAACGGGAACGAGGCGAGCAGTACTTC.

The J gene is TRBJ2-3, the V gene TRBV29-1; D possibly matches TRBD1 or TRBD2 (6 bases each). The CDR3 runs to 10 residues. The germline V gene has CDR1 SQVTM and CDR2 ANQGSEA. The germline V and J ends were trimmed by 5 bases and 10 bases, with 10 bases remaining between them. CDR3 loop: CSVSGEAQYF. DNA for the CDR3: TGCAGCGTTTCAGGGGAGGCGCAGTATTTT.

The chain is built from TRBV11-2 and TRBJ2-5, with D possibly matching TRBD2 (6 bases). V was clipped by 5 bases and J by 2 bases, with 15 bases between them. Germline V gene sequence: CDR1 SGHAT, CDR2 FQNNGV. This CDR3 has 15 residues. The CDR3 loop reads CASSAGGLKQETQYF. The DNA for the CDR3 is TGTGCCAGCAGCGCCGGGGGACTGAAACAAGAGACCCAGTACTTC.

This clonotype was counted once. V usage is TRBV24-1 and J usage is TRBJ2-3; TRBD1 matches at 7 bases. The J segment lost 10 bases and the V segment lost 7 bases, leaving 7 bases of the junction unmatched. The CDR3 length is 12 residues. The germline V gene encodes CDR1 KGHDR and CDR2 SFDVKD. CDR3 coding DNA: TGTGCCACCAGCCTTGACAGGGACGCGCAGTATTTT. Translating it yields CATSLDRDAQYF.

This chain uses TRBV20-1 with TRBJ2-4; D is undetermined. The CDR3 length is 14 residues. Trimming pared 6 bases from V and 5 bases from J, leaving 17 bases between. The germline V gene encodes CDR1 DFQATT and CDR2 SNEGSKA (reference sequence). CDR3: CSAPFPTTENIQYF. CDR3 nucleotides: TGCAGTGCCCCCTTTCCGACCACAGAAAACATTCAGTACTTC.

The gene calls are TRBV24-1 and TRBJ1-2; no definite D call. Germline CDR1 is KGHDR and CDR2 is SFDVKD. V was clipped by 3 bases and J by 4 bases, with 8 bases between them. CDR3 length equals 13 residues. The CDR3 loop is CATSDGGTYGYTF. DNA for the CDR3: TGTGCCACCAGTGATGGAGGTACCTATGGCTACACCTTC.

This sequence joins TRBV29-1 and TRBJ2-3; D might be TRBD2 (6 bases). This CDR3 spans 14 amino acids. Trimming took off 8 bases at V and 2 bases at J, with 17 bases between the two ends. CDR1 and CDR2 from the germline V gene are SQVTM and ANQGSEA. The chain's CDR3 is CSLLGGGTTDTQYF. CDR3 nucleotide sequence: TGCAGCCTCCTTGGGGGAGGCACCACAGATACGCAGTATTTT.

The chain is built from TRBV4-1 and TRBJ2-1, with a weak D call TRBD1 (5 bases). This CDR3 has 16 residues. Between the trimmed V and J ends, which lost 4 bases and 3 bases, there was a span of 16 bases. Germline V gives CDR1 MGHRA, CDR2 YSYEKL. CDR3 sequence reads: CASSLTVGDGYNEQFF. CDR3 in DNA: TGCGCCAGCAGCCTTACGGTAGGGGATGGCTACAATGAGCAGTTCTTC.

This clonotype has a single count. The chain has TRBV3-1 and TRBJ2-1, with 12 nucleotides matching TRBD1. This CDR3 region has 12 residues. Germline loops: CDR1 LGHDT, CDR2 YNNKEL (reference sequence). V gave up 4 bases and J gave up 14 bases; unmatched junction bases: 3. CDR3 sequence: CASSRGQGAEFF. The CDR3, as DNA: TGTGCCAGCAGCCGGGGACAGGGGGCGGAGTTCTTC.

V is TRBV9 and J is TRBJ2-7; TRBD1 matches at 12 bases. The CDR3 is 17 residues long. J lost 1 base, V lost 0 bases, and 5 bases had no gene match. Germline CDR1 is SGDLS and CDR2 is YYNGEE. The CDR3 loop is CASSVGGTGGESYEQYF. The CDR3 DNA reads TGTGCCAGCAGCGTAGGAGGGACAGGGGGCGAGTCCTACGAGCAGTACTTC.